The source of this TCR beta chain is a study of long-term antiretroviral therapy in people with HIV. The run of the v3.0 immunoSEQ assay was at survey level. Clones were read by immunoSEQ multiplex PCR, and TCRdb kept only the in-frame ones, dropping some. The table shows over 15,000 clones, with approximately 96% occurring only once. V was clipped by 2 bases and J by 2 bases, with 17 bases between them. Germline assignment: CDR1 SGHKS and CDR2 YYEKEE (reference sequence). There are 17 residues in the CDR3. The source of this sequence is a man aged 25-40 years with HIV. This chain uses TRBV5-5 with TRBJ2-1, with D possibly matching TRBD1 (5 bases). The input for sequencing was unsorted PBMCs, taken 10 to 13 years after starting antiretroviral therapy. The CDR3 coding sequence is TGTGCCAGCAGCTTCTTATGGACATCAAGCCCCTACAATGAGCAGTTCTTC. Translated, it gives CASSFLWTSSPYNEQFF.